A selection of T cell receptor beta chains follows, all from one sample in a study of early T cells in non-severe SARS-CoV-2 infection. TCRdb used MiXCR to reprocess the 5' RACE reads, holding one entry per CDR3 protein. Counted here are around 62,000 distinct CDR3 sequences, about 4.9% occurring once; the ten biggest clones make up 4% to 5%. The specimen sequenced was whole blood. These receptors all stem from an adult who was a healthcare worker with PCR-confirmed SARS-CoV-2 infection or an uninfected control (not recorded which). Both conserved end residues are part of each CDR3. D genes are given only for firm matches. Only part of the rows carry a size: once, few, many, or a class if the clone is expanded.

d_call j_call clone_size v_call cdr3_nt cdr3_aa
NA TRBJ1-4 NA TRBV3-1 TGTGCCAGCAGCCAAGGACGGATTAATGAAAAACTGTTTTTT CASSQGRINEKLFF
NA TRBJ1-6 many TRBV6-5 TGTGCCAGCAGTTACTCGGTCGGTCGTTGGGGAGACAGGCCCACCTCACCCCTCCACTTT CASSYSVGRWGDRPTSPLHF
TRBD1 TRBJ2-1 NA TRBV7-6 TGTGCCAGCAGCTTAGCTGGACAGGGGGCGACACGGGAGCAGTTCTTC CASSLAGQGATREQFF
NA TRBJ1-5 many TRBV19 TGTGCCAGTAGTATGGCTTCCGGCAATCAGCCCCAGCATTTT CASSMASGNQPQHF
TRBD2 TRBJ2-7 many TRBV28 TGTGCCAGCAAACGGTCTAGCGGGATAACCTACGAGCAGTACTTC CASKRSSGITYEQYF
TRBD2 TRBJ2-2 many TRBV20-1 TGCAGTGCTAGACGTAGCGGGAGGGCCACCGGGGAGCTGTTTTTT CSARRSGRATGELFF
TRBD2 TRBJ2-1 many TRBV27 TGTGCCAGCAGGTTAGCGGGAGGGCCCAATGAGCAGTTCTTC CASRLAGGPNEQFF
TRBD1 TRBJ2-7 many TRBV6-5 TGTGCCAGCAGTCGCACCGGGACAGGTCCCTACGAGCAGTACTTC CASSRTGTGPYEQYF
TRBD1 TRBJ1-1 few TRBV10-3 TGTGCCATCAGAGGGGCAGGGGGCACGCGCACTGAAGCTTTCTTT CAIRGAGGTRTEAFF
NA TRBJ2-7 many TRBV27 TGTGCCAGCAGTTGGGGCAGTTCCTACGAGCAGTACTTC CASSWGSSYEQYF
TRBD2 TRBJ2-1 many TRBV20-1 TGCAGTGCCGCCCTAGGGACTAGCGGCAACAATGAGCAGTTCTTC CSAALGTSGNNEQFF
NA TRBJ1-1 many TRBV6-1 TGTGCCAGCAGTGAAGGGACACCTTACACTGAAGCTTTCTTT CASSEGTPYTEAFF
TRBD2 TRBJ2-2 many TRBV7-7 TGTGCCAGCACCCCGGTGGGAGGGCCTAACACCGGGGAGCTGTTTTTT CASTPVGGPNTGELFF
TRBD2 TRBJ2-2 many TRBV12-3/TRBV12-4 TGTGCCAGCAGTCCCGCGGGGGGGCATGGCACCGGGGAGCTGTTTTTT CASSPAGGHGTGELFF
TRBD2 TRBJ2-3 many TRBV7-2 TGTGCCAGCAGCTTATTAGCGGGGGGGCAGGGAGATACGCAGTATTTT CASSLLAGGQGDTQYF
NA TRBJ2-1 NA TRBV29-1 TGCAGCGCAGACGGAGATTCCTACAATGAGCAGTTCTTC CSADGDSYNEQFF
NA TRBJ2-1 many TRBV7-9 TGTGCCAGCAGCTTGGGCTTTGGAGGGGGCCACAATGAGCAGTTCTTC CASSLGFGGGHNEQFF
TRBD1 TRBJ1-2 many TRBV9 TGTGCCAGCAGTTTTACATTCCAGGGGGAGGATGGCTACACCTTC CASSFTFQGEDGYTF
TRBD2 TRBJ2-1 many TRBV19 TGTGCCAGTAGTAGGGGAGGGGACAATGAGCAGTTCTTC CASSRGGDNEQFF
TRBD1 TRBJ2-2 few TRBV18 TGTGCCAGCTCACGTGACAGGGGTGACACCGGGGAGCTGTTTTTT CASSRDRGDTGELFF
NA TRBJ1-4 few TRBV7-6 TGTGCCAGCAGCCGAGGTGGGCGCGTTGAAAAACTGTTTTTT CASSRGGRVEKLFF
NA TRBJ2-7 many TRBV5-1 TGCGCCAGCAGCTTGGAGGCTTCAGGGGCGCGTTTGTCCTACGAGCAGTACTTC CASSLEASGARLSYEQYF
NA TRBJ2-1 NA TRBV11-2 TGTGCCAGCAGCTTAGGCTTTGACAATGAGCAGTTCTTC CASSLGFDNEQFF
TRBD1 TRBJ1-4 many TRBV20-1 TGCAGTGCTAGGGGAGGGGGCGTTGAAAAACTGTTTTTT CSARGGGVEKLFF
NA TRBJ2-3 few TRBV7-9 TGTGCCAGCAGCTTAGTTTTGGGCGGAGATACGCAGTATTTT CASSLVLGGDTQYF
NA TRBJ1-1 many TRBV5-6 TGTGCCAGCAGCTTGGCCCAGGGGCTGGGGCGCACTGAAGCTTTCTTT CASSLAQGLGRTEAFF
NA TRBJ1-6 many TRBV6-5 TGTGCCAGCAGTTACTCGGCCAGGGGTAATTCACCCCTCCACTTT CASSYSARGNSPLHF